Listed here are 4 T cell receptor beta chains from one sample, sequenced in a study of cytotoxic CD8 clonotypes in ibrutinib-treated CLL (dated by TCRdb to the early 2020s). Receptors were amplified or captured by the immunoSEQ multiplex PCR assay. TCRdb holds this immuneACCESS table with in-frame rearrangements only. Some clones are missing; in checked studies, unresolved V genes explain under half, and the rest has no known cause. This sample has approximately 350,000 clones in its table, and approximately 67% of those were observed once. The ten largest make up about 5.9% of the sample. Sequenced here: PBMCs, sampled after 36 months of ibrutinib treatment. The receptor set was obtained from a human donor with chronic lymphocytic leukemia.

The chain has TRBV7-6 and TRBJ1-6; D is possibly TRBD1 (5 bases). Germline V CDR1 and CDR2: SGHVS, FNYEAQ. Deletions cut 0 bases from V and 4 bases from J, with 10 bases between. CDR3 size: 16 residues. The CDR3 loop reads CASSLAVEGYNSPLHF. The CDR3 DNA reads as TGTGCCAGCAGCTTAGCGGTGGAGGGGTATAATTCACCCCTCCACTTT.

The chain has TRBV6-5 and TRBJ1-2; unclear D gene. CDR3 size: 14 residues. Germline V gene lookup returns CDR1 MNHEY and CDR2 SVGAGI. V lost 4 bases to trimming and J lost 5 bases, with 14 bases between them. CDR3 residues: CASSLSLNGYGYTF. The CDR3 nucleotides are TGTGCCAGCAGTTTATCTCTAAATGGGTATGGCTACACCTTC.

This clone was seen only a few times. V usage is TRBV5-1 and J usage is TRBJ1-1; TRBD1 matches 9 bases. V gave up 4 bases and J gave up 4 bases; unmatched junction bases: 5. This CDR3 has 14 amino acids. Germline V CDR1 and CDR2: SGHRS, YFSETQ. CDR3 in amino acids: CASSEGQGRTEAFF. CDR3 DNA sequence: TGCGCCAGCAGCGAGGGACAGGGTCGCACTGAAGCTTTCTTT.

Only a few counts were recorded for this clone. The rearrangement uses TRBV5-1 and TRBJ2-7, with D possibly being TRBD1 (5 bases). Deletions cut 3 bases from V and 2 bases from J, with 9 bases between. CDR1 SGHRS and CDR2 YFSETQ come from the germline V gene. This CDR3 contains 13 residues. This CDR3 is CASSSDSTYEQYF. DNA for the CDR3: TGCGCCAGCAGCTCTGACAGCACCTACGAGCAGTACTTC.